This T cell receptor (beta chain) was found in a study of cytomegalovirus exposure and HLA in healthy donors. About this clone itself: Its specificity is unknown.

Vbeta (60) and Jbeta (13) primers were used in the PCR. Method: immunoSEQ multiplex PCR; TCRdb's copy keeps in-frame clones and lacks some. The sample lists 200,000 to 250,000 clones, about 88% seen once, with roughly 0.22% in the top ten. Study observations and caveats: A later look showed TCR association rates differing by HLA locus, highest for DRB1 and lowest for HLA-C.

With V trimmed by 4 bases and J by 1 base, 10 bases remained unmatched. Per the germline V gene, CDR1 is LNHDA and CDR2 is SQIVND (reference sequence). The CDR3 extends over 18 amino acids. The TCR originated in a girl aged 2-10 years in good health and CMV-seronegative. Sample: PBMCs. The genes are TRBV19 and TRBJ2-2, with 9 bases identical to TRBD1. CDR3 amino acids: CASSTRGGQGQNTGELFF. In DNA, the CDR3 is TGTGCCAGTAGTACGAGGGGGGGACAGGGACAGAACACCGGGGAGCTGTTTTTT.